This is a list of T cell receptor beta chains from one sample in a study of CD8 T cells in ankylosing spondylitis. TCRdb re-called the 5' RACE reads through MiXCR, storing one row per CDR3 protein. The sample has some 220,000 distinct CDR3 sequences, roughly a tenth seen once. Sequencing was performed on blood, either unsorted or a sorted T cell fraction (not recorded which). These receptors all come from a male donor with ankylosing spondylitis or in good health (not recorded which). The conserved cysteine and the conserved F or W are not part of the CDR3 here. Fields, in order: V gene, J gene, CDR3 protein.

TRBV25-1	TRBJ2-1	ASTSGPSYNEQF
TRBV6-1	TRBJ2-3	ASTPRGVPGTYAPDTQY
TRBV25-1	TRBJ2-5	ASSGNPGRVGGETQY
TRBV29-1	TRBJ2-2	SVERSGRAGELF
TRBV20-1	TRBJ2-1	SARLRERSYNEQF
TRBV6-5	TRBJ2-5	ASSYSGARQETQY
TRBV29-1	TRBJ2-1	SVERRGLVDEQF
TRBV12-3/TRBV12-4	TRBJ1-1	ASRRTGATEAF
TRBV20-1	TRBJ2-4	SAREGAKNIQY
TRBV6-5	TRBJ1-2	ASSYSNPGGTANYGYT
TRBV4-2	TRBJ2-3	ASSLNSIDTQY
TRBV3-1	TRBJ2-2	ASSYGLAQSSTGELF
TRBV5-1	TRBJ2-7	ASSLAGTSVDEQY
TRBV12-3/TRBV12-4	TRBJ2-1	ASSSPGTGLF
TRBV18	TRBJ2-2	ASSPVIYGTGGTGELF
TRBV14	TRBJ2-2	ASSPQEGQGRTGELF
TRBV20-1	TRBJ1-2	SAAGQGGYT
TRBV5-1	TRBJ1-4	ASSASGTGKEKLF
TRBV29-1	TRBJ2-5	SVEDQGRAMETQY
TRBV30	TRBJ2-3	AWSVSAGTDTQY
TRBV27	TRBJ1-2	ASSWDRVSGYT
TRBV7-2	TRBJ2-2	ASTQGLSTGELF
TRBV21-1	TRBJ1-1	ASTLWGPQGNTEAF
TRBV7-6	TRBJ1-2	ASSLVGGAGHGYT
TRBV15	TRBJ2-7	ATSIRERRDYEQY
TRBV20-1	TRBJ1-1	SARDWQGVEAF
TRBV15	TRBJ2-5	ATSRDRATLY
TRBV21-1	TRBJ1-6	ASSIDDGVRGSNSPLH
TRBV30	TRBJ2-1	AWGSGEQF
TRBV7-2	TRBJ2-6	ASSSGTTWANVLT
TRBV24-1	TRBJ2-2	ATSDSTPGYGELF
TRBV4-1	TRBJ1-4	ASSQDRGQGAEKLF
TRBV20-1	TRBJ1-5	SVKPTGGGWSNQPQH
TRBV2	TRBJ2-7	ASSETEFAGAPYEQY
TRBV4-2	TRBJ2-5	ASSQRHRLQETQY
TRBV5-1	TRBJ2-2	ASHPNGANTGELF
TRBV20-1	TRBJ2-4	SGLLQNIQY
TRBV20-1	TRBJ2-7	SASPGQGSVDEQY